Included here is one T cell receptor beta chain sequence, with context. Germline CDR1 SQVTM, CDR2 ANQGSEA. The V end lost 3 bases, the J end lost 4 bases, and 12 bases lay between the germline ends. This CDR3 has 13 residues. Preparing the TCRbeta library involved the use of unique molecular identifiers. TCRdb re-derived calls from the PCR reads in MiXCR, one entry per CDR3 protein. The sample holds 500,000 or so distinct CDR3 sequences, roughly an eighth seen once. These data are taken from a study of T-cell reconstitution after alpha-beta-depleted transplantation in children. The chain links TRBV29-1 to TRBJ1-1, with D perhaps matching TRBD1 (6 bases). Sequenced material: PBMCs, mostly from graft donor cells, taken 180 days after TCRalphabeta/CD19-depleted stem cell transplant. The clonotype originates from a female patient aged 2-10 years who had a stem cell transplant for aplastic anemia, so the T cells may come from the graft donor. The CDR3 protein is CSVETGGGTEAFF. The CDR3 region has the DNA TGCAGCGTTGAGACAGGCGGGGGCACTGAAGCTTTCTTT.